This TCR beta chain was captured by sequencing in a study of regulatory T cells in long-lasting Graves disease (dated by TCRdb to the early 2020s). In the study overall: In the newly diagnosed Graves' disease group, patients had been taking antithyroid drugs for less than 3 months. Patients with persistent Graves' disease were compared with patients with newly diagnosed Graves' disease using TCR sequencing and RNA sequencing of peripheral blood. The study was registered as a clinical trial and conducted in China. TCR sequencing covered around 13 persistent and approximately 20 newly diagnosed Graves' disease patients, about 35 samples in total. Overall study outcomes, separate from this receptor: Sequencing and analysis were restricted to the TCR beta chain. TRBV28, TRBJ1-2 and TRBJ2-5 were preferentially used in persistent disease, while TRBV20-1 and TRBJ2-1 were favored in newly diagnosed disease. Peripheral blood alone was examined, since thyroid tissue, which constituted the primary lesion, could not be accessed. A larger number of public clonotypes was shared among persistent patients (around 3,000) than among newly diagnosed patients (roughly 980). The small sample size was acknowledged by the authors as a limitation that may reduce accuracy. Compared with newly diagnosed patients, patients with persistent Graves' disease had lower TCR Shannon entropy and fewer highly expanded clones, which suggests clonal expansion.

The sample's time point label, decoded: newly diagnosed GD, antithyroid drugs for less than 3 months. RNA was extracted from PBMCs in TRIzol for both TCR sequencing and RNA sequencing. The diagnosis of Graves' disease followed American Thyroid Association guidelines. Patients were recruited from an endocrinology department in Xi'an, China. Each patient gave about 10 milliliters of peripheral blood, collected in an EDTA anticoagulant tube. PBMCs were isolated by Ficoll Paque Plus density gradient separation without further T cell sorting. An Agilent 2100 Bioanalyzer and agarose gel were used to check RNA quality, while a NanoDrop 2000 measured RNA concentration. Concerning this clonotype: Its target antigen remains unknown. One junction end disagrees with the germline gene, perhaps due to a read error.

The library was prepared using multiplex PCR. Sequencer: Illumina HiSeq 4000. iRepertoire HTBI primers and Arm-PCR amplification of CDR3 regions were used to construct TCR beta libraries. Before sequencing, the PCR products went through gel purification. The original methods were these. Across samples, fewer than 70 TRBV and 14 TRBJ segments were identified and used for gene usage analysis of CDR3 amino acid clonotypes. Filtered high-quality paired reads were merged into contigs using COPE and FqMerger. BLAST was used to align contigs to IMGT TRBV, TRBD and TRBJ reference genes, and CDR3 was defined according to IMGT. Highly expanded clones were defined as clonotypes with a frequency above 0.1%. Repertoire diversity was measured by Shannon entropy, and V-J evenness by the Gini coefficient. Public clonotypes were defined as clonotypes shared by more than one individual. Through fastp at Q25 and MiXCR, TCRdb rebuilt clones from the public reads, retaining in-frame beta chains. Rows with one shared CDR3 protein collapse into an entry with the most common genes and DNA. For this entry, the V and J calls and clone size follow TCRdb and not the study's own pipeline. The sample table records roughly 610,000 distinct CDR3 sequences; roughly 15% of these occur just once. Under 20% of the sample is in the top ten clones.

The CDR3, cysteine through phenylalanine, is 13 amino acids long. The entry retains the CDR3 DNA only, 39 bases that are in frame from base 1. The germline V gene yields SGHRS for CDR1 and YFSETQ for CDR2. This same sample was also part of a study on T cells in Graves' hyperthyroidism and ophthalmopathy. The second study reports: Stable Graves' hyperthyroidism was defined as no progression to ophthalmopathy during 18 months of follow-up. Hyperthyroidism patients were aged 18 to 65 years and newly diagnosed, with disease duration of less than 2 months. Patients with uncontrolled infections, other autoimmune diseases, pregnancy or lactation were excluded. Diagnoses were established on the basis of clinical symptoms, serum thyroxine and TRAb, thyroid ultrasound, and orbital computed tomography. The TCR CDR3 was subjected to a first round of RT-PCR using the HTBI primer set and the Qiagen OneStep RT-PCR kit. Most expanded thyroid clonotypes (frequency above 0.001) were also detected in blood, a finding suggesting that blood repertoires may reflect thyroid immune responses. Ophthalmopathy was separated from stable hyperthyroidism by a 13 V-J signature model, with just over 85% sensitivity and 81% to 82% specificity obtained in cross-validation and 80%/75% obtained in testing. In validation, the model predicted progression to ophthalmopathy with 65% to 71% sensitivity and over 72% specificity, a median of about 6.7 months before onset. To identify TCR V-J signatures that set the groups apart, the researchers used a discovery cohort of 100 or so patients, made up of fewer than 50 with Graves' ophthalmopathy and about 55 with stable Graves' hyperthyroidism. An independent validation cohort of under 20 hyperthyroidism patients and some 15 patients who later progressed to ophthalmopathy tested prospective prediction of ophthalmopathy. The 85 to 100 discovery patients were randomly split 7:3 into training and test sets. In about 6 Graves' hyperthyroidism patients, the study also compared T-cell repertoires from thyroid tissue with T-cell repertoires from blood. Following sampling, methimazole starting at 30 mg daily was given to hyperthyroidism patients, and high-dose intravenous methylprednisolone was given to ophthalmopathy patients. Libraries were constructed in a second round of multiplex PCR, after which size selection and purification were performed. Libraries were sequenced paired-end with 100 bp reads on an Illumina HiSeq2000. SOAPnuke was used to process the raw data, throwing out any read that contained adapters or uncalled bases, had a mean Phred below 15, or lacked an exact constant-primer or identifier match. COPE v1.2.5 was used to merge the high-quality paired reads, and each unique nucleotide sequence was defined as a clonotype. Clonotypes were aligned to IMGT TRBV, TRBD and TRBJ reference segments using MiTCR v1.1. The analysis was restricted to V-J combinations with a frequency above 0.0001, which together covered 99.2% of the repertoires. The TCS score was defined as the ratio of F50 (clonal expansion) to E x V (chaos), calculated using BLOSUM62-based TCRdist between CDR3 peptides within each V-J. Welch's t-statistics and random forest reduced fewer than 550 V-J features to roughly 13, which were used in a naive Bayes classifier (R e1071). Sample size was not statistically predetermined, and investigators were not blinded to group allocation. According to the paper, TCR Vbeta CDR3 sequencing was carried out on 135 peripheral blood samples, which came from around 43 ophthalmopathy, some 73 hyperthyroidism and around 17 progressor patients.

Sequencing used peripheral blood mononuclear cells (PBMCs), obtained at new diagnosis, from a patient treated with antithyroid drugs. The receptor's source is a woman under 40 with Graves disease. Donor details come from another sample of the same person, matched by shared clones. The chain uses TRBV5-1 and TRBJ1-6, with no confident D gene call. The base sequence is TGCGCCAGCGGCTTGGGAGGGAATTCACCCCTCCACTTT. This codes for CASGLGGNSPLHF.